These 10 T cell receptor beta chains originate from one sample sequenced in a study of multiple sclerosis patients with progressive multifocal leukoencephalopathy (dated 2019 in TCRdb). The time point label here, explained by the study, means: time of PML onset. Sample treatment or condition, as interpreted from the label and publication: on natalizumab therapy at sampling. Receptor amplification or capture employed the immunoSEQ multiplex PCR assay. This is the immuneACCESS table as TCRdb keeps it, with only in-frame sequences that have V and J called. A part of the clones is gone; compared with another copy, unresolved V genes explain less than half, and the rest is unexplained. The table for this sample lists 25,000 to 30,000 clones; more than 80% of them were counted only once. The top ten clones comprise about an eighth of the sample. The starting material was PBMCs, obtained from a patient treated with natalizumab. These receptor sequences come from a young woman with progressive multifocal leukoencephalopathy.

For the CDR3, the DNA is TGTGCCAGCAGCTTACAGGGGGACCTGAACACTGAAGCTTTCTTT. This gives the protein CASSLQGDLNTEAFF. The chain uses TRBV5-6 and TRBJ1-1; TRBD1 matches 8 bases. The CDR3 sequence is 15 residues long. V was pared by 2 bases and J by 0 bases, with 3 bases of the junction left unmatched. Germline V gives CDR1 SGHDT, CDR2 YYEEEE.

J is TRBJ2-3 and V is TRBV9, with 14 positions matching TRBD2. The CDR3 totals 17 residues. Germline trimming cut 3 bases from V and 8 bases from J; bases unmatched to any gene: 11. Looked up from germline, CDR1 is SGDLS and CDR2 is YYNGEE. The CDR3 region has the DNA TGTGCCAGCAGCGCCCTTGGGACTAGCGGGGGCAGGAGTACGCAGTATTTT. This sequence encodes CASSALGTSGGRSTQYF.

This sequence joins TRBV11-2 and TRBJ2-7, with 8 positions matching TRBD2. The germline CDR1 and CDR2 sequences are SGHAT and FQNNGV. J gave up 3 bases and V 5 bases, and 9 bases lay outside the gene matches. The CDR3 is 15 residues long. The CDR3 reads CASSRGGTVSYEQYF. The CDR3 DNA reads as TGTGCCAGCAGCCGGGGGGGAACAGTCAGCTACGAGCAGTACTTC.

This rearrangement joins TRBV9 to TRBJ1-1, with TRBD1 identical over 11 bases. V lost 4 bases, J lost 6 bases, and 2 bases stayed unmatched. The germline V gene encodes CDR1 SGDLS and CDR2 YYNGEE. The CDR3 spans 13 residues. DNA for the CDR3: TGTGCCAGCAGCCGGACAGGGGGCTCTGAAGCTTTCTTT. Amino acids: CASSRTGGSEAFF. Combining the CDR3 with reference TRBV9 and TRBJ1-1 gives the whole variable domain DSGVTQTPKHLITATGQRVTLRCSPRSGDLSVYWYQQSLDQGLQFLIQYYNGEERAKGNILERFSAQQFPDLHSELNLSSLELGDSALYFCASSRTGGSEAFFGQGTRLTVV.

To note about this clone: Mismatch with germline at one junction end may stem from a read error. Other DNA sequences within the sample encode an identical CDR3. This sequence joins TRBV19 and TRBJ1-5; unclear D gene. The CDR3 is 13 residues long. Germline V CDR1 and CDR2: LNHDA, SQIVND (reference sequence). DNA of the CDR3: TGCGCGATGGCCGAGGGAACCGGTCAGCCCCAGCATTTT. The encoded protein is CAMAEGTGQPQHF.

This rearrangement joins TRBV5-1 to TRBJ2-2; 12 bases are shared with TRBD2. Germline V gene data show CDR1 as SGHRS and CDR2 as YFSETQ. The CDR3 extends over 17 amino acids. V lost 0 bases and J lost 3; bases outside the gene matches: 3. CDR3 amino acids: CASSLGLAGDYTGELFF. The CDR3 bases are TGCGCCAGCAGCTTGGGACTAGCGGGGGATTACACCGGGGAGCTGTTTTTT.

The gene calls are TRBV28 and TRBJ1-1; D is perhaps TRBD1 (5 bases). The CDR3 has 14 amino acids. V was trimmed by 7 bases and J by 1 base, leaving 13 bases between them. The germline V gene has CDR1 MDHEN and CDR2 SYDVKM. CDR3 protein: CASNTRGGNTEAFF. The CDR3 DNA follows: TGTGCCAGCAATACCCGGGGGGGGAACACTGAAGCTTTCTTT.

The chain recombines TRBV19 with TRBJ2-1; D ambiguous. V was cut by 3 bases and J by 0 bases, with 9 bases left in between. From germline, CDR1 is LNHDA and CDR2 SQIVND (reference sequence). The CDR3 loop spans 15 amino acids. CDR3 amino acids: CASSIIRSSYNEQFF. DNA of the CDR3: TGTGCCAGTAGTATTATCAGGAGCTCCTACAATGAGCAGTTCTTC.

The DNA for the CDR3 is TGTGCCAGCAATACAGCGATCACAGATACGCAGTATTTT. Amino acid sequence: CASNTAITDTQYF. The rearrangement joins TRBV2 to TRBJ2-3; unclear D gene. Looked up from germline, CDR1 is SNHLY and CDR2 is FYNNEI. V was clipped by 7 bases and J by 2 bases, with 10 bases between them. CDR3 length: 13 residues. Using reference TRBV2 and TRBJ2-3 for the parts outside the CDR3, the full variable domain is EPEVTQTPSHQVTQMGQEVILRCVPISNHLYFYWYRQILGQKVEFLVSFYNNEISEKSEIFDDQFSVERPDGSNFTLKIRSTKLEDSAMYFCASNTAITDTQYFGPGTRLTVL.

J is TRBJ2-7 and V is TRBV4-1; 8 nucleotides match TRBD2. Germline trimming cut 4 bases from V and 1 base from J; bases unmatched to any gene: 15. Germline loops: CDR1 MGHRA, CDR2 YSYEKL. The CDR3 runs 18 residues. CDR3 nucleotides: TGCGCCAGCAGCCTACTGCGGTCCGGGGGGGATTGGTCCTACGAGCAGTACTTC. As protein: CASSLLRSGGDWSYEQYF.